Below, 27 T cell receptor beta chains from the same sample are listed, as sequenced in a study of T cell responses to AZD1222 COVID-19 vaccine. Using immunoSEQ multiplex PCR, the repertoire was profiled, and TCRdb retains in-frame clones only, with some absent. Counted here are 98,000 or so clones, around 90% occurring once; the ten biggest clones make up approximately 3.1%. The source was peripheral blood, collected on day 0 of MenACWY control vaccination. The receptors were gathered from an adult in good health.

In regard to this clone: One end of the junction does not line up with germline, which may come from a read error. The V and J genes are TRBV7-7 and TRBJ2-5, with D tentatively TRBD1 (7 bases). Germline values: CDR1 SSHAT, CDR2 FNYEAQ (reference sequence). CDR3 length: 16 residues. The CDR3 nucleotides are TGTGCTAGCAGCTTCTCTGGAGGGGGCCTGGGAGAGACCCAGTACTTC. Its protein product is CASSFSGGGLGETQYF.

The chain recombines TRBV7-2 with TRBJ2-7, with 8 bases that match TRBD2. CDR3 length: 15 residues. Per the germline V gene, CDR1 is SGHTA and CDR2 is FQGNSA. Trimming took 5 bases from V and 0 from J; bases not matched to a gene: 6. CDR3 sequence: CASSPREGGSYEQYF. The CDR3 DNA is TGTGCCAGCAGCCCCCGGGAGGGAGGCTCCTACGAGCAGTACTTC. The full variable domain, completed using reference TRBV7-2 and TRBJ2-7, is GAGVSQSPSNKVTEKGKDVELRCDPISGHTALYWYRQSLGQGLEFLIYFQGNSAPDKSGLPSDRFSAERTGGSVSTLTIQRTQQEDSAVYLCASSPREGGSYEQYFGPGTRLTVT.

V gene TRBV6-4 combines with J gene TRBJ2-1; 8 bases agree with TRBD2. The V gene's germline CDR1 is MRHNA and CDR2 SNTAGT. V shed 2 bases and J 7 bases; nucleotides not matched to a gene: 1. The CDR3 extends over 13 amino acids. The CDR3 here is CASSDQRGNEQFF. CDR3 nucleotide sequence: TGTGCCAGCAGTGACCAGCGGGGGAATGAGCAGTTCTTC.

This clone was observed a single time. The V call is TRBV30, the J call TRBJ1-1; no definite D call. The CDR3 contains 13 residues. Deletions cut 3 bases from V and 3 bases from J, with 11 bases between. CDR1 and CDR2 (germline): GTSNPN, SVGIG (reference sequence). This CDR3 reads CAWRWDVYTEAFF. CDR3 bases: TGTGCCTGGAGATGGGATGTGTACACTGAAGCTTTCTTT. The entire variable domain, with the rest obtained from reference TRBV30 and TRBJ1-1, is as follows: SQTIHQWPATLVQPVGSPLSLECTVEGTSNPNLYWYRQAAGRGLQLLFYSVGIGQISSEVPQNLSASRPQDRQFILSSKKLLLSDSGFYLCAWRWDVYTEAFFGQGTRLTVV.

The CDR3 DNA follows: TGTGCCAGCAGTTTATCGGGGACTAGCCCCTACGAGCAGTACTTC. Translation gives CASSLSGTSPYEQYF. This chain links TRBV27 with TRBJ2-7; 9 positions match TRBD2. The junction had 2 bases not matched to a gene; V was cut back by 0 bases and J by 2 bases. The length of the CDR3 is 15 residues. Germline V lookup: CDR1 MNHEY, CDR2 SMNVEV (reference sequence).

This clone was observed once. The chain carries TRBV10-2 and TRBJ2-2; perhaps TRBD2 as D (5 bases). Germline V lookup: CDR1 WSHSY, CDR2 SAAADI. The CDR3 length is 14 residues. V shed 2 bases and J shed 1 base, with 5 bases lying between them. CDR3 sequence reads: CASSEGLNTGELFF. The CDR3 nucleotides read TGCGCCAGCAGTGAGGGACTGAACACCGGGGAGCTGTTTTTT.

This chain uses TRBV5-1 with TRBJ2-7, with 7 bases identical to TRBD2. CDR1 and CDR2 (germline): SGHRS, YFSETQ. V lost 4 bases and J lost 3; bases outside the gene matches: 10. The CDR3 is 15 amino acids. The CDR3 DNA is TGCGCCAGCAGCATTACTAGCGCGGGAAACTACGAGCAGTACTTC. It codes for CASSITSAGNYEQYF.

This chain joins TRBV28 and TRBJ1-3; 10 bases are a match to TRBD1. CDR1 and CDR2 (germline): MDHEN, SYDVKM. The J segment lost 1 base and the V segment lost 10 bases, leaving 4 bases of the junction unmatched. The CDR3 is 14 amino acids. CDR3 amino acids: CATRTGGSGNTIYF. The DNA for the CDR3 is TGTGCCACCCGGACAGGGGGTTCTGGAAACACCATATATTTT.

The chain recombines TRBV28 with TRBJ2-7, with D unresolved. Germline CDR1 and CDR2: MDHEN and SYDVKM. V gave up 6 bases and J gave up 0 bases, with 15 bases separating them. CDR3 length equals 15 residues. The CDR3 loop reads CASRQISYGSYEQYF. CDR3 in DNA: TGTGCCAGCAGGCAGATCAGCTACGGCTCCTACGAGCAGTACTTC.

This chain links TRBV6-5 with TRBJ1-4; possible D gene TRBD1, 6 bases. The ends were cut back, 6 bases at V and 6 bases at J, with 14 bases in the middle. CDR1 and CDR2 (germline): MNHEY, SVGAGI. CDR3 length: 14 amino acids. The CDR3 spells CASSSGTIDEKLFF. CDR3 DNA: TGTGCCAGCAGCTCCGGGACAATAGATGAAAAACTGTTTTTT.

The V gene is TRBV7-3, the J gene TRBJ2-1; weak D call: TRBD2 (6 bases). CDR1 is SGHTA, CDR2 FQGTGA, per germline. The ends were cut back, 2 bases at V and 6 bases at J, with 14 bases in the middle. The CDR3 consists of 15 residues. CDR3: CASSLAAGNFNEQFF. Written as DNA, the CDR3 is TGTGCCAGCAGCTTAGCGGCGGGAAATTTCAATGAGCAGTTCTTC.

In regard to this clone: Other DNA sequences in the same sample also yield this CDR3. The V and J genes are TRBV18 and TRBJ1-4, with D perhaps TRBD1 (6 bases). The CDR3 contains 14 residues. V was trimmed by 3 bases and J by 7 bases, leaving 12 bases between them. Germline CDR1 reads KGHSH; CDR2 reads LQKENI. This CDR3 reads CASSPQGNGEKLFF. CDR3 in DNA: TGTGCCAGCTCACCCCAGGGGAACGGTGAAAAACTGTTTTTT.

CDR3 region: CASSQGDMNYGYTF. The DNA of the CDR3 is TGCGCCAGCAGCCAGGGGGATATGAACTATGGCTACACCTTC. The V call is TRBV5-1, the J call TRBJ1-2, with TRBD1 matching over 7 bases. CDR3 length equals 14 residues. Germline-derived CDR1 and CDR2 are SGHRS and YFSETQ. Trimming cost V 4 bases and J 2 bases; bases outside gene matches: 5.

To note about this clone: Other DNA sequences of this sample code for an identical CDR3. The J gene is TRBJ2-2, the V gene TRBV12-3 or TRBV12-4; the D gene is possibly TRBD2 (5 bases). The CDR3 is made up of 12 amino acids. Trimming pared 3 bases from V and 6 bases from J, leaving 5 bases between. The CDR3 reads CASSLGAGELFF. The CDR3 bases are TGTGCCAGCAGTTTGGGAGCCGGGGAGCTGTTTTTT.

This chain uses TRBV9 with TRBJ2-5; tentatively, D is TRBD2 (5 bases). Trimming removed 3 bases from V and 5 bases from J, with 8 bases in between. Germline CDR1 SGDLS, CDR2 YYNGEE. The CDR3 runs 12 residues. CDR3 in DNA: TGTGCCAGCAGCGCGCCGGGGGAGACCCAGTACTTC. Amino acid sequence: CASSAPGETQYF.

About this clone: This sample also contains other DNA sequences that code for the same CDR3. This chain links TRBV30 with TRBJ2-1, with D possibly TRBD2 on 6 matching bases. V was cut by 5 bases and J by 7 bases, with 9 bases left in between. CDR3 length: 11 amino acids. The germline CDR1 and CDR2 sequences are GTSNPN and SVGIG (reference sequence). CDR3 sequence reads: CAWAGGNEQFF. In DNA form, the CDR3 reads TGTGCCTGGGCTGGAGGGAATGAGCAGTTCTTC.

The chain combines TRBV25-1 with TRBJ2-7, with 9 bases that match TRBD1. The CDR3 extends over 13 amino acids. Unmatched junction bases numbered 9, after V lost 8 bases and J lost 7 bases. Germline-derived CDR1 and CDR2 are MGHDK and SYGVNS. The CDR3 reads CASRWDRVKEQYF. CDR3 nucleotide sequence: TGTGCCAGCCGTTGGGACAGGGTTAAGGAGCAGTACTTC.

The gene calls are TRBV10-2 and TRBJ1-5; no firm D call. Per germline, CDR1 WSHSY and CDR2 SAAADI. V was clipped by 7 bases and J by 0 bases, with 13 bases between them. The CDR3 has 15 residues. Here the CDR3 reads CASIEGSNSNQPQHF. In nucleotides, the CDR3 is TGCGCCAGCATAGAGGGATCGAATAGCAATCAGCCCCAGCATTTT.

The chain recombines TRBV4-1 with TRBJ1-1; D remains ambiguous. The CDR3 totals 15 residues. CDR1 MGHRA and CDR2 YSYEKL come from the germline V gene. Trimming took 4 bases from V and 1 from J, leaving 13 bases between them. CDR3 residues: CASSPIRTENTEAFF. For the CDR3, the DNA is TGCGCCAGCAGCCCTATCCGGACCGAGAACACTGAAGCTTTCTTT.

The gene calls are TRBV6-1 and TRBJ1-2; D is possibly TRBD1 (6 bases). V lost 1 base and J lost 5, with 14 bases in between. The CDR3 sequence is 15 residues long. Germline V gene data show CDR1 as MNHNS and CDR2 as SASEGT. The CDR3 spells CASSEGSPRGYGYTF. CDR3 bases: TGTGCCAGCAGTGAAGGGTCTCCCAGGGGTTATGGCTACACCTTC.

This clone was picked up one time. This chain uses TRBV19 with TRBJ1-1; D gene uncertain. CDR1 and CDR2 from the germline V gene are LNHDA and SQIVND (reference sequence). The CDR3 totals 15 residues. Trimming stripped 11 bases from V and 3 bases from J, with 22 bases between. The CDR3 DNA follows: TGTGCCGTAGCCAGAACTTCGCTAAGGGACACTGAAGCTTTCTTT. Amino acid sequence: CAVARTSLRDTEAFF.

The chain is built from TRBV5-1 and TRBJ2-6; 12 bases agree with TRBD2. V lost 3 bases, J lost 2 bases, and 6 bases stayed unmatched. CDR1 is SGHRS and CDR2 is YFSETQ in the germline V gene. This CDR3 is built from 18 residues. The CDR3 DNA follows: TGCGCCAGCAGCTCAAAGCCTAGCGGGGGGGCTGGGGCCAACGTCCTGACTTTC. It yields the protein CASSSKPSGGAGANVLTF.

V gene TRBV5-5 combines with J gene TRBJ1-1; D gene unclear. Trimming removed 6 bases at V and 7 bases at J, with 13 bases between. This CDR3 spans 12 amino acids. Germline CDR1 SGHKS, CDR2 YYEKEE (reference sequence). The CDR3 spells CASTGSRLEAFF. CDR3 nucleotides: TGTGCCAGCACGGGCTCCAGACTTGAAGCTTTCTTT.

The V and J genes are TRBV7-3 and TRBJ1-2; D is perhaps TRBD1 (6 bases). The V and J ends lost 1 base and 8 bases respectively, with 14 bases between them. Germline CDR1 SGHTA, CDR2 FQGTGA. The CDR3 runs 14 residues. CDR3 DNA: TGTGCCAGCAGCTTAAAAGGCAGGGGTTACGGCTACACCTTC. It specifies CASSLKGRGYGYTF.

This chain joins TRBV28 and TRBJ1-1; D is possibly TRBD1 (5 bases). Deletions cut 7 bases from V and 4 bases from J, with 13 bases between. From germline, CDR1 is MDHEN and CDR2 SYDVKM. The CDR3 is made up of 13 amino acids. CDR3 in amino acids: CASIQGRGTEAFF. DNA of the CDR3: TGTGCCAGCATCCAGGGAAGGGGCACTGAAGCTTTCTTT.

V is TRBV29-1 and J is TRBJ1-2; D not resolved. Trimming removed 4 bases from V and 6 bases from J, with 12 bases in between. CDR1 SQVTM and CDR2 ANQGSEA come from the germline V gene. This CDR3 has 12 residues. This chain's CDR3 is CSVGQFGDGYTF. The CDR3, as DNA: TGCAGCGTTGGTCAGTTTGGGGATGGCTACACCTTC.

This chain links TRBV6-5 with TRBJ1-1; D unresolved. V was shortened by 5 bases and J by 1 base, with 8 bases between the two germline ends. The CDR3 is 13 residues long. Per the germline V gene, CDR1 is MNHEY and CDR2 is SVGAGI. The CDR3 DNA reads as TGTGCCAGCAGTATTGAGGGGAACACTGAAGCTTTCTTT. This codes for CASSIEGNTEAFF.